These 10 T cell receptor beta chains share one sample of origin, sequenced in a study of T cells in localized non-small cell lung cancer. Only in-frame clones appear in the TCRdb table, and some are missing; sequencing was by immunoSEQ multiplex PCR. The top ten clones hold less than 9% of a sample with about 36,000 clones, 87% of them seen once. Sequenced material: peripheral blood, taken before any cancer treatment. The receptor set was obtained from a woman aged 35 to 70 with stage I lung adenocarcinoma.

J is TRBJ2-1 and V is TRBV28; TRBD2 agrees at 10 bases. The ends lost 8 bases at V and 13 bases at J; junction bases unmatched: 11. Germline-derived CDR1 and CDR2 are MDHEN and SYDVKM. The CDR3 sequence is 13 residues long. As DNA, the CDR3 is TGTGCCAGCGTAAGCGGGGGGGCCCGGGGTCAGTTCTTC. Translation gives CASVSGGARGQFF.

The V call is TRBV6-4, the J call TRBJ2-3, with 8 bases fitting TRBD2. V was pared by 3 bases and J by 2 bases, with 7 bases of the junction left unmatched. Germline CDR1 is MRHNA and CDR2 is SNTAGT. This CDR3 comprises 16 residues. The CDR3 sequence: CASSESTTSVTDTQYF. As DNA, the CDR3 is TGTGCCAGCAGTGAGTCGACGACTAGCGTCACAGATACGCAGTATTTT.

The CDR3 spells CASSLTRGPNTGELFF. The DNA for the CDR3 is TGTGCCAGCAGTTTAACTAGGGGGCCGAACACCGGGGAGCTGTTTTTT. This chain uses TRBV6-5 with TRBJ2-2, with 7 bases fitting TRBD1. The length of the CDR3 is 16 residues. Germline assignment: CDR1 MNHEY and CDR2 SVGAGI. Trimming removed 4 bases from V and 0 bases from J; junction bases left unmatched: 5.

This chain joins TRBV2 and TRBJ1-2; 7 bases line up with TRBD1. V was clipped by 11 bases and J by 2 bases; unmatched bases: 11. CDR1 SNHLY and CDR2 FYNNEI come from the germline V gene. The CDR3 length is 14 residues. The CDR3 loop is CACNLNRGNYGYTF. In nucleotides, the CDR3 is TGTGCCTGCAACCTGAACAGGGGCAACTATGGCTACACCTTC.

This clone was picked up one time. The CDR3 coding sequence is TGTGCCAGCAGTTTCAGCGCGGGGTCCACAGATACGCAGTATTTT. Amino acids: CASSFSAGSTDTQYF. The chain carries TRBV7-9 and TRBJ2-3; possibly TRBD2 for D (6 bases). Trimming took 6 bases from V and 2 from J, leaving 15 bases between them. Germline loops: CDR1 SEHNR, CDR2 FQNEAQ (reference sequence). This CDR3 spans 15 amino acids.

This clone was counted between two and nine times. The CDR3 reads CASSPHLNSPLHF. CDR3 bases: TGTGCCAGCAGCCCCCACCTTAATTCACCCCTCCACTTT. This rearrangement joins TRBV7-2 to TRBJ1-6; D gene uncertain. CDR1 and CDR2 (germline): SGHTA, FQGNSA. Trimming took off 5 bases at V and 6 bases at J, with 8 bases between the two ends. CDR3 size: 13 residues.

The chain combines TRBV11-3 with TRBJ2-2, with a tentative D call TRBD2 (6 bases). The CDR3 covers 14 residues. V was trimmed by 10 bases and J by 2 bases, leaving 14 bases between them. Germline V gene data show CDR1 as SGHNT and CDR2 as YENEEA. CDR3 sequence reads: CATEAGPNTGELFF. The CDR3 bases are TGTGCCACCGAAGCGGGCCCAAACACCGGGGAGCTGTTTTTT.

The chain carries TRBV2 and TRBJ2-3; 12 bases are shared with TRBD2. The CDR3 contains 16 residues. The J segment lost 3 bases and the V segment lost 3 bases, leaving 4 bases of the junction unmatched. CDR1 SNHLY and CDR2 FYNNEI come from the germline V gene. The CDR3, as DNA: TGTGCCAGCAGTGACCCGCTAGCGGGGGGGACAGATACGCAGTATTTT. Translating gives CASSDPLAGGTDTQYF.

Only one count was recorded for this clone. The V and J genes are TRBV11-3 and TRBJ2-1; D is ambiguous. Trimming shortened V by 3 bases and J by 0 bases, and 6 bases separated the two germline ends. CDR1 is SGHNT and CDR2 is YENEEA in the germline V gene. The CDR3 consists of 14 residues. DNA for the CDR3: TGTGCCAGCAGCTTCCAGAGCTCCTACAATGAGCAGTTCTTC. It specifies CASSFQSSYNEQFF.

This rearrangement joins TRBV11-3 to TRBJ1-1, with D tentatively TRBD1 (5 bases). Trimming pared 7 bases from V and 5 bases from J, leaving 20 bases between. The CDR3 has 15 residues. Looked up from germline, CDR1 is SGHNT and CDR2 is YENEEA. In nucleotides, the CDR3 is TGTGCCAGCACCTCCTGGGGCGGGTCCAGAACTGAAGCTTTCTTT. Its protein product is CASTSWGGSRTEAFF.